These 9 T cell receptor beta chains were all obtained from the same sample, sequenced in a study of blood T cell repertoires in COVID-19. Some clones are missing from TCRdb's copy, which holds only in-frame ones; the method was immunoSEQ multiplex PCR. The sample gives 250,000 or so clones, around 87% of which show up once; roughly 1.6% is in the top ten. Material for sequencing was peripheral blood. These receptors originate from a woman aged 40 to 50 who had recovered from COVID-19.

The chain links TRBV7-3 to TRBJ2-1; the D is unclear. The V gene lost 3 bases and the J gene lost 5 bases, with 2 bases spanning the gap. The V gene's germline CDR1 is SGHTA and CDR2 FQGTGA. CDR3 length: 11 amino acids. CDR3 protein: CASSFNNEQFF. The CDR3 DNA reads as TGTGCCAGCAGCTTTAACAATGAGCAGTTCTTC.

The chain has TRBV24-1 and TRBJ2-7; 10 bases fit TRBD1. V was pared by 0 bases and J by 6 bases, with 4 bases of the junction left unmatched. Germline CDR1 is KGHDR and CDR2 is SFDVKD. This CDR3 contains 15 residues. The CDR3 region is CATSDLRTGGIEQYF. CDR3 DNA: TGTGCCACCAGTGATTTGAGGACAGGGGGGATCGAGCAGTACTTC.

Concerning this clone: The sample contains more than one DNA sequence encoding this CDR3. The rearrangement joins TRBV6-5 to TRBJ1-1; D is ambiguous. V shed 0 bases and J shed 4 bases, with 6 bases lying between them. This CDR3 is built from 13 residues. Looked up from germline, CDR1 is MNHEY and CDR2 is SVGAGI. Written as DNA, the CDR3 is TGTGCCAGCAGTTACTCCCGGGGCACTGAAGCTTTCTTT. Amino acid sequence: CASSYSRGTEAFF.

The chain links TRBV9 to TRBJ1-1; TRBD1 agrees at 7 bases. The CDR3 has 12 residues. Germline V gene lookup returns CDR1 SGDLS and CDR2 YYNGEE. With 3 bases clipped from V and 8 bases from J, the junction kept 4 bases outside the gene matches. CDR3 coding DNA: TGTGCCAGCAGCGGACAGGGAAGGGAAGCTTTCTTT. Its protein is CASSGQGREAFF.

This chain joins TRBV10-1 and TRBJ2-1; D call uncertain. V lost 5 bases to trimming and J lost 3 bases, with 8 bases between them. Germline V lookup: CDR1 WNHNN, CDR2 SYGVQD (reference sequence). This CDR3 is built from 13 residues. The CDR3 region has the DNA TGCGCCAGCAGTTCTCGGGTCTACAATGAGCAGTTCTTC. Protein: CASSSRVYNEQFF.

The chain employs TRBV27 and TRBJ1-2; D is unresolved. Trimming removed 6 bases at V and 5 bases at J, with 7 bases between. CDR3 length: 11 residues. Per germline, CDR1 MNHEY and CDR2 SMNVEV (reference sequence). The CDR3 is CASSTGYGYTF. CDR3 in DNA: TGTGCCAGCAGCACGGGGTATGGCTACACCTTC.

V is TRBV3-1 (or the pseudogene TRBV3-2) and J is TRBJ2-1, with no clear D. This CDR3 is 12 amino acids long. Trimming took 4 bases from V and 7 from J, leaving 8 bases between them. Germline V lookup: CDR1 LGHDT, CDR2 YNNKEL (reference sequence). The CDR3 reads CASSRQTNEQFF. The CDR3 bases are TGTGCCAGCAGCCGCCAGACTAATGAGCAGTTCTTC.

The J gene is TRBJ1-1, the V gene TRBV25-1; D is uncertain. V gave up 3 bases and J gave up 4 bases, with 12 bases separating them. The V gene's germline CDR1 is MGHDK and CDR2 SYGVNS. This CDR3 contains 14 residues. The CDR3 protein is CASSEYQEATEAFF. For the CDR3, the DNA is TGTGCCAGCAGTGAGTACCAGGAAGCCACTGAAGCTTTCTTT.

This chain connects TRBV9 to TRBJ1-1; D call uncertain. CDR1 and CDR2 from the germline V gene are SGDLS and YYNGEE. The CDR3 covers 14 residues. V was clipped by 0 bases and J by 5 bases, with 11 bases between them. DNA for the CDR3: TGTGCCAGCAGCGTAGCCGGGGTAAGGACTGAAGCTTTCTTT. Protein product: CASSVAGVRTEAFF.